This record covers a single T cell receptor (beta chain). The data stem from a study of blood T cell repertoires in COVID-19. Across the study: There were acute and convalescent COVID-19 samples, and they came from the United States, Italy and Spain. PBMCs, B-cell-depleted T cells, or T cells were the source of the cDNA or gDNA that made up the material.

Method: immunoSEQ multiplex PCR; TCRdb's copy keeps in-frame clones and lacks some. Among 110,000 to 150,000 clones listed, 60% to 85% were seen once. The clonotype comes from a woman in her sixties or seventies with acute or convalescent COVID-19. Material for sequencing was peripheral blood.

The CDR3 sequence is CASSLLGSGRQETQYF. The CDR3 DNA reads as TGTGCCAGCAGCTTACTCGGGTCCGGGAGGCAAGAGACCCAGTACTTC. V is TRBV7-3 and J is TRBJ2-5, with 7 bases identical to TRBD2. The CDR3 covers 16 residues. Germline CDR1 SGHTA, CDR2 FQGTGA. With 2 bases clipped from V and 2 bases from J, the junction kept 8 bases outside the gene matches.